Detailed here is one T cell receptor (beta chain). Its cognate antigen is unknown. The entry originates in a study of ipilimumab plus nivolumab after autologous stem cell transplantation. Study-level background: A median of about eight nivolumab and 5 ipilimumab doses were given.

The assay was immunoSEQ multiplex PCR, and TCRdb's table has in-frame clones only and misses some. The sample includes about 43,000 clones, roughly 88% of them seen just once. Trimming took off 2 bases at V and 0 bases at J, with 17 bases between the two ends. CDR3 size: 18 residues. Germline loops: CDR1 SGHVS, CDR2 FNYEAQ. Study outcomes and limitations: Authors suggest TCR repertoire, Treg phenotype and gut microbiota support further study.

Ipilimumab, 1 mg/kg, started 14 to 28 days after autologous transplant. Patients got 3 mg/kg IV nivolumab weeks 1, 4, 7, 10, then biweekly through week 26. The sequenced sample was PBMCs, obtained in a trial of ipilimumab plus nivolumab as post-transplant consolidation. This sequence was found in a male donor with multiple myeloma. V and J are TRBV7-6 and TRBJ1-3; D not certain. The CDR3 region is CASSLLGIDGYSGNTIYF. The CDR3 region has the DNA TGTGCCAGCAGCTTACTCGGGATTGACGGATACTCTGGAAACACCATATATTTT.